This T cell receptor (beta chain) appears in the sequencing data of a study of blood T cells in healthy people across ages. Notes on the study in general: Expanded clonotype shifts may have been confounded, as the donors had an unknown CMV status.

Turning to this clonotype: Its antigen is unidentified. A much larger clone is a single base away; this may be a read error.

Using a J-beta primer mix together with a sample-barcoded 5' primer, a second PCR was run for roughly 7 to 12 cycles. Every sample returned 3 million or more CDR3-containing paired-end reads. MiXCR, applied by TCRdb to the 5' RACE reads, yields one record per CDR3 protein. The sample yields around 1,800,000 distinct CDR3 sequences, roughly two fifths seen once. The CDR3 runs 14 residues. V gave up 4 bases and J gave up 6 bases, with 18 bases separating them. CDR1 SQVTM and CDR2 ANQGSEA come from the germline V gene. The sample consisted of blood. V and J are TRBV29-1 and TRBJ1-1, with D tentatively TRBD1 (5 bases). This clonotype originated in a human donor in good health. The CDR3, as DNA: TGCAGCGTTGTGGGGGGACCGCGAGGGCCTGAAGCTTTCTTT. Its protein product is CSVVGGPRGPEAFF.